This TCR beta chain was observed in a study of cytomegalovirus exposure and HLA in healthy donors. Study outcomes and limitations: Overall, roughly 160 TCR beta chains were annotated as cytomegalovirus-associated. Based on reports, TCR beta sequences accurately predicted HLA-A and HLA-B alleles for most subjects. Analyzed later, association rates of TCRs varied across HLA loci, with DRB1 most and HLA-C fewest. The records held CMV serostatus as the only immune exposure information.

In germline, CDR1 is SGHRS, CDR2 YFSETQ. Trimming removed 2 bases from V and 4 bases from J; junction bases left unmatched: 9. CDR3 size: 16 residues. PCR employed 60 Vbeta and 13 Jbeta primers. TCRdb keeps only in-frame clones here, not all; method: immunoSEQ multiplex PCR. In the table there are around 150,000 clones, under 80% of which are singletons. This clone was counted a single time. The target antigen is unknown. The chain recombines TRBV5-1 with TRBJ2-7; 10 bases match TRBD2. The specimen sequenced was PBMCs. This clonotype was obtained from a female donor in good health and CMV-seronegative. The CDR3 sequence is CASSFSGGSVMYEQYF. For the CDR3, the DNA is TGCGCCAGCAGCTTTAGCGGGGGGAGCGTCATGTACGAGCAGTACTTC.